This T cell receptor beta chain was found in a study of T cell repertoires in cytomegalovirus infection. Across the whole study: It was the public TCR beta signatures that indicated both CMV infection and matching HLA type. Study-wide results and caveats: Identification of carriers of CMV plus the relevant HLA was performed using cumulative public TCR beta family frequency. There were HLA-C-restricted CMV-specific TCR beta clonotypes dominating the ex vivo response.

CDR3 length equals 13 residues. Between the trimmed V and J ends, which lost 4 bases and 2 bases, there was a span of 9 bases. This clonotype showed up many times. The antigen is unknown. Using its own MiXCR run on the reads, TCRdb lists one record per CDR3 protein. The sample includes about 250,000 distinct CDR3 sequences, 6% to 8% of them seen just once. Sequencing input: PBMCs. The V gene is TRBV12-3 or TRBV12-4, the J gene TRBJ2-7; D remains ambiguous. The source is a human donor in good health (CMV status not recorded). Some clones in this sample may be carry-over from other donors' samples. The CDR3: CASSSVLPYEQYF. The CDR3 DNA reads TGTGCCAGCAGTTCTGTTCTACCCTACGAGCAGTACTTC.